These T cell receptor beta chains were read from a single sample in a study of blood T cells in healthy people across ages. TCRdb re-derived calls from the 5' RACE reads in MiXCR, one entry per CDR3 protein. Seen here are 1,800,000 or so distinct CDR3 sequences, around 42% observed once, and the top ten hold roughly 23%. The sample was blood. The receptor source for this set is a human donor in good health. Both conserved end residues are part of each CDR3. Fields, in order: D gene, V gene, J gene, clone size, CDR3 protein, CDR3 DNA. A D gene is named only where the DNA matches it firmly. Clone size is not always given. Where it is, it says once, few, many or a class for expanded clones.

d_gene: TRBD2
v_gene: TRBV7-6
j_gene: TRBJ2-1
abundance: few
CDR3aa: CASSSSGGLVDEQFF
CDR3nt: TGTGCCAGCAGCTCTAGCGGGGGGCTCGTTGATGAGCAGTTCTTC

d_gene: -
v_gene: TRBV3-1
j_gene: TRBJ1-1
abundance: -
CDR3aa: CASSQPGWAEAFF
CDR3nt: TGTGCCAGCAGCCAACCGGGATGGGCTGAAGCTTTCTTT

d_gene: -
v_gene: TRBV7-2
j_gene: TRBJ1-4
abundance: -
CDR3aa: CASSSTQTNEKLFF
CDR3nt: TGTGCCAGCAGCTCGACCCAGACTAATGAAAAACTGTTTTTT

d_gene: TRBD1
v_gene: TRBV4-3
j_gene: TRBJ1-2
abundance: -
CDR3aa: CASSQGRTGGGYGYTF
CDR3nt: TGCGCCAGCAGCCAAGGCCGGACAGGGGGCGGCTATGGCTACACCTTC

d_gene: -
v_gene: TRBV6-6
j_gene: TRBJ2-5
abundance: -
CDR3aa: CASSYILLETQYF
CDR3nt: TGTGCCAGCAGTTACATCCTCCTCGAGACCCAGTACTTC

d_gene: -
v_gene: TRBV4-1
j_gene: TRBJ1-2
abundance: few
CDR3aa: CASSSGATGPRHGYTF
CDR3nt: TGCGCCAGCAGCAGTGGGGCGACAGGCCCCCGCCATGGCTACACCTTC

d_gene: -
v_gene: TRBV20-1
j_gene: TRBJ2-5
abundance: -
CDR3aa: CSAPTLSGWETQYF
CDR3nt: TGCAGTGCTCCGACACTGAGTGGGTGGGAGACCCAGTACTTC

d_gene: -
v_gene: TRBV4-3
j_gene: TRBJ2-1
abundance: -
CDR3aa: CASSTQGRDYNEQFF
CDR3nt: TGCGCCAGCAGCACGCAGGGAAGGGATTACAATGAGCAGTTCTTC

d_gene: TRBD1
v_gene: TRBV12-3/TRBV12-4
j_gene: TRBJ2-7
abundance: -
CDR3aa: CASSLAWTGQTYEQYF
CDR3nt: TGTGCCAGCAGTTTAGCTTGGACAGGGCAAACCTACGAGCAGTACTTC

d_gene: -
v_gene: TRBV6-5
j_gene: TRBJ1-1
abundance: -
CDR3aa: CASSYSILGNTEAFF
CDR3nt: TGTGCCAGCAGTTACTCGATCCTGGGGAACACTGAAGCTTTCTTT

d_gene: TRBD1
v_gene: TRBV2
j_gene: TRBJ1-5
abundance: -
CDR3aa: CASRDRAQPQHF
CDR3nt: TGTGCCAGCAGAGACAGGGCCCAGCCCCAGCATTTT

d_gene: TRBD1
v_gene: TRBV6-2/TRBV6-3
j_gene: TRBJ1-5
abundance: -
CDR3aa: CASSGVTTGLRNQPQHF
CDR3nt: TGTGCCAGCAGTGGAGTAACGACAGGGCTAAGAAATCAGCCCCAGCATTTT

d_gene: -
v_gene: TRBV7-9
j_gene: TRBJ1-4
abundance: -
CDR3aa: CASSAPGAEKLFF
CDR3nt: TGTGCCAGCAGCGCGCCCGGGGCCGAAAAACTGTTTTTT

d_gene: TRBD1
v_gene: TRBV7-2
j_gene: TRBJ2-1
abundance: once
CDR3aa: CASSLYFGTGAINEQFF
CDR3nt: TGTGCCAGCAGCTTGTATTTCGGGACAGGGGCCATCAATGAGCAGTTCTTC

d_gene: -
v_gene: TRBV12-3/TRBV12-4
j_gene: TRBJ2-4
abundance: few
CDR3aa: CASRPPGFDIQYF
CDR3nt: TGTGCCAGCAGGCCCCCTGGTTTTGACATTCAGTACTTC

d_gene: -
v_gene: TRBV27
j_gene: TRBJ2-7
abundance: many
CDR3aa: CASSLGGEAYEQYF
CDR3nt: TGTGCCAGCAGTTTGGGTGGGGAGGCCTACGAGCAGTACTTC

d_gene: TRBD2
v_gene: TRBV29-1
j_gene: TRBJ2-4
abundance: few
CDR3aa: CSVNQRGSEDIQYF
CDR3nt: TGCAGCGTTAACCAGCGGGGCTCCGAGGACATTCAGTACTTC

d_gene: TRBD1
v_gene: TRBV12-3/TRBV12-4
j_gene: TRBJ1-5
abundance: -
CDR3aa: CASVLPGTDPNQPQHF
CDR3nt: TGTGCCAGCGTGCTGCCCGGGACAGACCCAAATCAGCCCCAGCATTTT

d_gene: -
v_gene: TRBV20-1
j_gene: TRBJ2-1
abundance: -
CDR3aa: CSASNKPTGRGNEQFF
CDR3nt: TGCAGTGCTAGTAATAAACCCACGGGCCGGGGCAATGAGCAGTTCTTC

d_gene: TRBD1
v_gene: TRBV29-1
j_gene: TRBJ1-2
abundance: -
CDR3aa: CSVGGTGAPGYTF
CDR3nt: TGCAGCGTTGGTGGGACAGGGGCGCCTGGCTACACCTTC